This TCR beta chain was sequenced during a study of T cells after yellow fever vaccination. Study-wide findings and caveats: When the response was secondary, it was weaker but reached its peak faster, day 5 versus 15.

With regard to this clonotype: Its target is unknown.

V lost 4 bases to trimming and J lost 10 bases, with 16 bases between them. Germline-derived CDR1 and CDR2 are SGHTA and FQGTGA. This CDR3 is 13 amino acids long. The 5'RACE template-switching step produced TCR cDNA and added a universal primer site and UMIs. Each CDR3 protein is one row after TCRdb ran MiXCR on the 5' RACE reads. The profile covers 300,000 to 400,000 distinct CDR3 sequences, with roughly an eighth appearing a single time and 3% to 4% taken by the ten largest. V usage is TRBV7-3 and J usage is TRBJ1-1; D may be TRBD1 (6 bases). This receptor was obtained from a man younger than 35 who received the YFV17D yellow fever vaccine. The input for sequencing was CD4+ T cells sorted from PBMCs, taken 15 days after the yellow fever booster vaccination. CDR3 region: CASSSAGADVAFF. The CDR3 nucleotides read TGTGCCAGCAGCTCGGCAGGGGCGGATGTAGCTTTCTTT. Variable domain in full (rest from reference TRBV7-3 and TRBJ1-1): GAGVSQTPSNKVTEKGKYVELRCDPISGHTALYWYRQSLGQGPEFLIYFQGTGAADDSGLPNDRFFAVRPEGSVSTLKIQRTERGDSAVYLCASSSAGADVAFFGQGTRLTVV.